This TCR beta chain was recorded in a study of blood T cell repertoires in COVID-19. Across the study: Acute and convalescent COVID-19 samples came from the United States, Italy and Spain. From T cells, B-cell-depleted T cells, or PBMCs came the material, which was cDNA or gDNA.

Original data processing: From reference gene primer amplification, estimates of nucleated cell counts were derived. The table came from immunoSEQ multiplex PCR; TCRdb's copy has only in-frame clones and leaves some out. V, J and clone size are those of that table, while D and trimming were read from the DNA. Among about 110,000 clones listed, over 80% were seen once. Germline values: CDR1 SNHLY, CDR2 FYNNEI. V lost 2 bases, J lost 7 bases, and 20 bases lay in between. The CDR3 extends over 16 amino acids. The origin of this receptor is a human donor in a cohort sampled during active COVID-19. What was sequenced was peripheral blood. This rearrangement joins TRBV2 to TRBJ1-1; weak D call: TRBD1 (6 bases). In nucleotides, the CDR3 is TGTGCCAGCAGTGAAAGGGACAACTGGGGATGGGTTGAAGCTTTCTTT. Its translation: CASSERDNWGWVEAFF.